This passage covers 26 T cell receptor beta chains from one sample sequenced in a study. In TCRdb, the 5' RACE reads were re-called with MiXCR into one record per CDR3 protein. The data contain approximately 60,000 distinct CDR3 sequences, around 26% of them singletons. The sequencing sample was made of tumor-infiltrating memory CD4+ T cells sorted from the breast tumor. The subset was: memory CD4+ T cells, CD4+CD45RO+CD25-. These receptor sequences come from a female donor with breast cancer.

This clonotype showed up just a few times. The chain recombines TRBV5-6 with TRBJ2-1; no reliable D call. V gave up 0 bases and J gave up 10 bases, with 11 bases separating them. The length of the CDR3 is 13 residues. Germline V gene data show CDR1 as SGHDT and CDR2 as YYEEEE. The CDR3 DNA is TGTGCCAGCAGCTTGGGTTCAAAGTTCGAGCAGTTCTTC. It yields the protein CASSLGSKFEQFF.

With regard to this clonotype: A junction end diverges from the germline sequence, so it may reflect a read error. V is TRBV7-2 and J is TRBJ2-5; tentative D call: TRBD2 (7 bases). Germline CDR1 reads SGHTA; CDR2 reads FQGNSA. The CDR3 loop spans 16 amino acids. CDR3 region: CARSLAQSGGQKTQYF. CDR3 in DNA: TGTGCCAGAAGCTTAGCGCAATCGGGGGGCCAAAAGACCCAGTACTTC.

The chain combines TRBV4-3 with TRBJ1-4; no reliable D call. Germline loops: CDR1 LGHNA, CDR2 YSLEER. This CDR3 has 17 amino acids. V shed 2 bases and J shed 8 bases, with 21 bases lying between them. The CDR3 coding sequence is TGCGCCAGCAGCCAAACCCGGGGAGGATTTGGTCGCGAAAAACTGTTTTTT. Protein: CASSQTRGGFGREKLFF.

This clonotype occurred many times. The J gene is TRBJ2-3, the V gene TRBV6-2 or TRBV6-3, with D possibly TRBD2 on 5 matching bases. Germline V gene lookup returns CDR1 MNHEY and CDR2 SVGEGT. V lost 6 bases and J lost 6, with 10 bases in between. The CDR3 consists of 12 residues. CDR3 bases: TGTGCCAGCAGCCTAGCCGGGGATACGCAGTATTTT. As protein: CASSLAGDTQYF.

A few counts support this clonotype. The chain carries TRBV7-2 and TRBJ2-1; D is possibly TRBD1 (5 bases). The V gene lost 1 base and the J gene lost 10 bases, with 14 bases spanning the gap. This CDR3 spans 14 amino acids. Looked up from germline, CDR1 is SGHTA and CDR2 is FQGNSA. DNA of the CDR3: TGTGCCAGCAGCTTAGAAGACTCACCAGGGGAGCAGTTCTTC. As protein: CASSLEDSPGEQFF.

The chain recombines TRBV6-6 with TRBJ2-1, with 7 positions matching TRBD1. The CDR3 loop spans 16 amino acids. J gave up 0 bases and V 6 bases, and 8 bases lay outside the gene matches. Germline loops: CDR1 MNHNY, CDR2 SVGAGI (reference sequence). This CDR3 is CASRDTGDISYNEQFF. In DNA form, the CDR3 reads TGTGCCAGCAGAGACACAGGGGATATCTCCTACAATGAGCAGTTCTTC.

The rearrangement joins TRBV7-8 to TRBJ2-2; 10 bases match TRBD2. The germline CDR1 and CDR2 sequences are SGHVS and FQNEAQ. V trimming: 4 bases; J trimming: 6 bases; junction bases outside the gene matches: 2. The CDR3 contains 14 residues. This CDR3 reads CASSSGTSAGELFF. CDR3 nucleotide sequence: TGTGCCAGCAGCTCCGGGACTAGCGCCGGGGAGCTGTTTTTT.

The V gene is TRBV7-2, the J gene TRBJ2-7; D may correspond to TRBD1 or TRBD2 (6 bases each). This CDR3 comprises 15 residues. The germline CDR1 and CDR2 sequences are SGHTA and FQGNSA. Trimming removed 1 base at V and 2 bases at J, with 12 bases between. CDR3 in DNA: TGTGCCAGCAGCTTAGATGGAGGGGGGACCTACGAGCAGTACTTC. Its translation: CASSLDGGGTYEQYF.

This clonotype was observed a handful of times. The CDR3 DNA reads TGCGCCAGCAACCCGGGACAGGGAGGGGAGACCCAGTACTTC. This codes for CASNPGQGGETQYF. The chain joins TRBV5-1 to TRBJ2-5; 9 positions match TRBD1. V was clipped by 6 bases and J by 5 bases; unmatched bases: 8. This CDR3 spans 14 amino acids. Germline V lookup: CDR1 SGHRS, CDR2 YFSETQ. The entire variable domain, with the rest obtained from reference TRBV5-1 and TRBJ2-5, is as follows: KAGVTQTPRYLIKTRGQQVTLSCSPISGHRSVSWYQQTPGQGLQFLFEYFSETQRNKGNFPGRFSGRQFSNSRSEMNVSTLELGDSALYLCASNPGQGGETQYFGPGTRLLVL.

This clonotype was counted only a few times. The gene calls are TRBV5-1 and TRBJ2-1, with D unresolved. Germline loops: CDR1 SGHRS, CDR2 YFSETQ. The CDR3 is 16 amino acids. V lost 3 bases and J 6 bases, leaving 19 bases between the germline ends. CDR3 sequence: CASSSFAQDGLNEQFF. CDR3 DNA: TGCGCCAGCAGCTCGTTCGCCCAGGATGGTCTCAATGAGCAGTTCTTC. Drawing the rest from reference TRBV5-1 and TRBJ2-1, the complete variable domain is KAGVTQTPRYLIKTRGQQVTLSCSPISGHRSVSWYQQTPGQGLQFLFEYFSETQRNKGNFPGRFSGRQFSNSRSEMNVSTLELGDSALYLCASSSFAQDGLNEQFFGPGTRLTVL.

The gene calls are TRBV6-1 and TRBJ2-7; no definite D call. V dropped 4 bases and J dropped 3 bases, with 10 bases sitting between them. Germline values: CDR1 MNHNS, CDR2 SASEGT. This CDR3 is built from 13 residues. The CDR3 bases are TGTGCCAGCAGTGCTGCTCAGGACTACGAGCAGTACTTC. This encodes CASSAAQDYEQYF.

The chain couples TRBV7-2 to TRBJ2-7; perhaps TRBD2 as D (6 bases). The CDR3 sequence is 12 residues long. Per the germline V gene, CDR1 is SGHTA and CDR2 is FQGNSA. Trimming removed 4 bases from V and 11 bases from J, with 15 bases in between. The DNA of the CDR3 is TGTGCCAGCAGCTCAACCACTAGCAGCAAGTACTTC. This encodes CASSSTTSSKYF.

A few counts support this clonotype. The chain uses TRBV10-3 and TRBJ2-1; D remains ambiguous. This CDR3 is built from 13 residues. Looked up from germline, CDR1 is ENHRY and CDR2 is SYGVKD. V lost 3 bases and J 6 bases, leaving 9 bases between the germline ends. CDR3 residues: CAISDLVGNEQFF. The CDR3 nucleotides read TGTGCCATCAGTGATTTAGTTGGCAATGAGCAGTTCTTC.

The chain couples TRBV7-6 to TRBJ2-1; D is ambiguous. This CDR3 spans 14 amino acids. The germline V gene encodes CDR1 SGHVS and CDR2 FNYEAQ. The V gene lost 1 base and the J gene lost 10 bases, with 14 bases spanning the gap. The CDR3 coding sequence is TGTGCCAGCAGCTTAGGTGAGCTTAGGCAGGAGCAGTTCTTC. It encodes CASSLGELRQEQFF.

The chain links TRBV3-1 to TRBJ1-1; D unclear. V was trimmed by 6 bases and J by 4 bases, leaving 12 bases between them. CDR1 LGHDT and CDR2 YNNKEL come from the germline V gene (reference sequence). This CDR3 is built from 13 residues. CDR3 in amino acids: CASSFSVSTEAFF. CDR3 nucleotide sequence: TGTGCCAGCAGTTTTTCCGTCTCCACTGAAGCTTTCTTT.

Points on this clonotype: With a much larger clone just one base away, this may be a read error. V gene TRBV7-6 combines with J gene TRBJ1-5; D is unresolved. The CDR3 length is 15 residues. In germline, CDR1 is SGHVS, CDR2 FNYEAQ. V lost 2 bases and J lost 2, with 10 bases in between. Here the CDR3 DNA reads TGTGCCAGCAGCTTACGGGAGGGTGGCAATCAGCCCCAGCATTTT. Residues: CASSLREGGNQPQHF.

The genes are TRBV3-1 and TRBJ2-5; D is ambiguous. Germline V CDR1 and CDR2: LGHDT, YNNKEL (reference sequence). Trimming removed 3 bases from V and 6 bases from J, with 17 bases in between. This CDR3 is built from 15 residues. The CDR3 protein is CASSHPVADAQTQYF. For the CDR3, the DNA is TGTGCCAGCAGCCACCCGGTTGCAGACGCCCAGACCCAGTACTTC.

This clonotype is medium-sized (0.01 to 0.1%) within its sample. The chain combines TRBV6-6 with TRBJ1-5; tentative D call: TRBD1 (6 bases). V shed 5 bases and J shed 6 bases, with 17 bases lying between them. Germline V lookup: CDR1 MNHNY, CDR2 SVGAGI (reference sequence). This CDR3 spans 15 amino acids. DNA of the CDR3: TGTGCCAGCAGTCGCGGACAGCCCGAAAGTCAGCCCCAGCATTTT. Translation gives CASSRGQPESQPQHF.

This clonotype was observed a handful of times. The gene calls are TRBV20-1 and TRBJ1-1; possible D gene TRBD1, 6 bases. Trimming pared 6 bases from V and 1 base from J, leaving 6 bases between. CDR1 and CDR2 from the germline V gene are DFQATT and SNEGSKA (reference sequence). This CDR3 has 11 amino acids. The CDR3 DNA is TGCAGTGCAGGGGGGAACACTGAAGCTTTCTTT. This sequence encodes CSAGGNTEAFF.

In its sample, this clonotype was seen many times. The chain joins TRBV4-2 to TRBJ1-5; maybe TRBD1 (6 bases). The germline gives CDR1 LGHNA, CDR2 YNFKEQ. V lost 1 base and J lost 6, with 13 bases in between. The CDR3 contains 15 residues. The CDR3 DNA sequence: TGTGCCAGCAGCCAAGTTTTCACAGGGTTTCAGCCCCAGCATTTT. It codes for CASSQVFTGFQPQHF.

This clonotype was detected only a few times. The rearrangement links TRBV12-3 or TRBV12-4 to TRBJ2-5, with no clear D. CDR3 length equals 13 residues. Trimming took off 6 bases at V and 3 bases at J, with 11 bases between the two ends. CDR3 coding DNA: TGTGCCAGCAGCGGACCTTCCAAAGAGACCCAGTACTTC. Its protein product is CASSGPSKETQYF.

In this sample, this clonotype turned up a few times. The V gene is TRBV5-1, the J gene TRBJ2-3; 11 positions match TRBD2. Looked up from germline, CDR1 is SGHRS and CDR2 is YFSETQ. The CDR3 length is 16 residues. The V segment lost 5 bases and the J segment 5 bases; nucleotides outside the gene matches: 10. The CDR3 DNA sequence: TGCGCCAGCAGTTACCGACTAGCGGGACAGGGAGATACGCAGTATTTT. Protein product: CASSYRLAGQGDTQYF.

This clonotype was detected only a few times. The chain employs TRBV11-2 and TRBJ2-1; no firm D call. The germline V gene encodes CDR1 SGHAT and CDR2 FQNNGV. V dropped 2 bases and J dropped 9 bases, with 20 bases sitting between them. The CDR3 sequence is 16 residues long. The CDR3 DNA is TGTGCCAGCAGCTTACGGGCCCTAAGCGCTGAAATTGAGCAGTTCTTC. It yields the protein CASSLRALSAEIEQFF.

The chain links TRBV20-1 to TRBJ2-7; 9 bases fit TRBD1. Trimming at V came to 3 bases and at J to 6 bases, leaving 9 bases not matched to a gene. Germline-derived CDR1 and CDR2 are DFQATT and SNEGSKA (reference sequence). The CDR3 has 14 amino acids. Here the CDR3 DNA reads TGCAGTGCTAGGCCAGGGACAGGGTATCGCGAGCAGTACTTC. Amino acid sequence: CSARPGTGYREQYF.

This clonotype was counted a few times. The chain uses TRBV7-2 and TRBJ2-1; D not certain. Germline V CDR1 and CDR2: SGHTA, FQGNSA. The germline V and J ends were trimmed by 4 bases and 10 bases, with 17 bases remaining between them. CDR3 size: 14 residues. CDR3 loop: CASSYRRATHEQFF. The CDR3 DNA follows: TGTGCCAGCAGCTACCGTCGGGCGACCCACGAGCAGTTCTTC.

On this clonotype: Possible read error: a much larger clone is one base away. CDR3 amino acids: CASSSARGLGTEAFF. CDR3 nucleotide sequence: TGTGCCAGCAGCTCAGCGAGGGGGCTAGGGACTGAAGCTTTCTTT. V gene TRBV7-8 combines with J gene TRBJ1-1; TRBD1 aligns across 7 bases. Germline V lookup: CDR1 SGHVS, CDR2 FQNEAQ. The ends lost 4 bases at V and 5 bases at J; junction bases unmatched: 10. The CDR3 runs to 15 residues.